The 25 T cell receptor beta chains reported below all come from one sample, sequenced in a study of identical twins. TCRdb fed the 5' RACE reads into MiXCR, producing one record per CDR3 protein. The data hold 1,800,000 or so distinct CDR3 sequences, with under 35% observed a single time. Sequencing input: cord blood. The receptors originated from a newborn girl in good health.

This clonotype was counted between two and nine times. This chain connects TRBV20-1 to TRBJ2-7, with 11 bases fitting TRBD1. This CDR3 is 13 amino acids long. J lost 6 bases, V lost 3 bases, and 4 bases had no gene match. Germline lookup yields CDR1 DFQATT and CDR2 SNEGSKA (reference sequence). The CDR3 is CSASPGTGGEQYF. The CDR3 bases are TGCAGTGCTAGTCCCGGGACAGGGGGCGAGCAGTACTTC.

This clonotype has just a few counts. The V gene is TRBV20-1, the J gene TRBJ2-7; 7 nucleotides agree with TRBD2. Trimming cost V 3 bases and J 0 bases; bases outside gene matches: 11. Looked up from germline, CDR1 is DFQATT and CDR2 is SNEGSKA (reference sequence). The CDR3 sequence is 16 residues long. DNA for the CDR3: TGCAGTGCTAGTACCCAGCGGGGCCTTCCCTCCTACGAGCAGTACTTC. This encodes CSASTQRGLPSYEQYF.

The V gene is TRBV12-3 or TRBV12-4, the J gene TRBJ2-3, with 8 positions matching TRBD2. The CDR3 has 18 amino acids. V lost 5 bases, J lost 3 bases, and 16 bases stayed unmatched. The CDR3 reads CASSGGMGAGDLTDTQYF. The CDR3 DNA reads as TGTGCCAGCAGTGGGGGGATGGGAGCGGGAGATCTAACAGATACGCAGTATTTT.

Concerning this clonotype: This may come from a read error, since a much larger clone is one base off. V usage is TRBV29-1 and J usage is TRBJ2-7; D perhaps matches TRBD1 (6 bases). The CDR3 totals 12 residues. CDR1 and CDR2 (germline): SQVTM, ANQGSEA. This chain's CDR3 is CSVRTVSYVQYF. The CDR3 DNA is TGCAGCGTTCGGACAGTCTCCTACGTGCAGTACTTC.

This clonotype showed up just once. The genes are TRBV29-1 and TRBJ2-7; 7 bases match TRBD2. Germline CDR1 reads SQVTM; CDR2 reads ANQGSEA. The CDR3 is 16 amino acids. V lost 5 bases and J lost 0; bases outside the gene matches: 13. CDR3 sequence reads: CSVWAPWRESSYEQYF. DNA for the CDR3: TGCAGCGTTTGGGCCCCCTGGCGGGAGAGCTCCTACGAGCAGTACTTC.

This clonotype turned up a few times. The genes are TRBV28 and TRBJ2-7; D gene uncertain. Between the trimmed V and J ends, which lost 5 bases and 7 bases, there was a span of 15 bases. CDR1 is MDHEN and CDR2 is SYDVKM in the germline V gene. The CDR3 has 13 amino acids. CDR3 amino acids: CASSPRLGNEQYF. The CDR3 region has the DNA TGTGCCAGCAGTCCGAGACTGGGGAATGAGCAGTACTTC.

In regard to this clonotype: A much larger clonotype is one base distant, so this may be a read error. The rearrangement joins TRBV10-3 to TRBJ2-1; 8 bases fit TRBD1. Judging by the DNA end, TRBJ2-7 fits better; the J call may be wrong. The CDR3 contains 17 residues. Germline assignment: CDR1 ENHRY and CDR2 SYGVKD. The CDR3 sequence is CAISDAGGLGSYNEQYF. The DNA for the CDR3 is TGTGCCATCAGCGATGCAGGGGGCCTGGGCTCCTACAATGAGCAGTACTTC.

The chain carries TRBV19 and TRBJ1-2; D may be TRBD1 (5 bases). V lost 5 bases to trimming and J lost 4 bases, with 11 bases between them. Per the germline V gene, CDR1 is LNHDA and CDR2 is SQIVND (reference sequence). The length of the CDR3 is 13 residues. The CDR3, as DNA: TGTGCCAGTAGTGAGGACATTTCCTATGGCTACACCTTC. Encoded protein: CASSEDISYGYTF.

The CDR3 DNA reads as TGCAGTGCTACTCGGTATCGAACAGGGCTTTCCTACGAGCAGTACTTC. Translating it yields CSATRYRTGLSYEQYF. The chain carries TRBV20-1 and TRBJ2-7; D perhaps matches TRBD1 (6 bases). Trimming pared 4 bases from V and 1 base from J, leaving 20 bases between. Germline values: CDR1 DFQATT, CDR2 SNEGSKA (reference sequence). The CDR3 sequence is 16 residues long.

This clonotype was seen repeatedly, ten times or more. An end of the junction differs from the germline gene, which may be a read error. This chain joins TRBV10-1 and TRBJ2-6; D not resolved. Looked up from germline, CDR1 is WNHNN and CDR2 is SYGVQD (reference sequence). This CDR3 is 12 amino acids long. Here the CDR3 reads CASSEGANVLTF. CDR3 bases: TGTGCCAGCAGTGAAGGGGCCAACGTCCTGACTTTC.

The chain combines TRBV5-1 with TRBJ1-2, with D tentatively TRBD1 (6 bases). The CDR3 totals 13 residues. Germline values: CDR1 SGHRS, CDR2 YFSETQ. Deletions cut 0 bases from V and 8 bases from J, with 11 bases between. The CDR3 is CASSLDRAEGYTF. In DNA form, the CDR3 reads TGCGCCAGCAGCTTGGACAGGGCGGAAGGCTACACCTTC. Full variable domain (remainder filled in from reference TRBV5-1 and TRBJ1-2): KAGVTQTPRYLIKTRGQQVTLSCSPISGHRSVSWYQQTPGQGLQFLFEYFSETQRNKGNFPGRFSGRQFSNSRSEMNVSTLELGDSALYLCASSLDRAEGYTFGSGTRLTVV.

The chain uses TRBV6-6 and TRBJ1-3, with 9 nucleotides matching TRBD1. Germline CDR1 is MNHNY and CDR2 is SVGAGI (reference sequence). The CDR3 spans 16 residues. The ends lost 6 bases at V and 0 bases at J; junction bases unmatched: 6. CDR3 residues: CASRPGQGVSGNTIYF. The CDR3 nucleotides read TGTGCCAGCAGGCCGGGACAGGGCGTCTCTGGAAACACCATATATTTT.

The chain joins TRBV24-1 to TRBJ2-1, with D possibly being TRBD2 (6 bases). The DNA end favors TRBJ2-7, so the J call may be wrong. This CDR3 contains 16 residues. The germline CDR1 and CDR2 sequences are KGHDR and SFDVKD. DNA of the CDR3: TGTGCCACCAGTGATGCTAGCGCTAGCTCCTACAATGAGCAGTACTTC. Translating it yields CATSDASASSYNEQYF.

This clonotype was observed at least ten times. At one end the junction does not follow the germline gene, possibly because of a read error. The J gene is TRBJ2-5, the V gene TRBV5-1, with 10 bases lining up with TRBD1. Germline V lookup: CDR1 SGHRS, CDR2 YFSETQ. The CDR3 spans 14 residues. The CDR3 DNA sequence: TGTGCCAGCAGTTCGAGGACAGGGGGGGAGACCCAGTACTTC. It encodes CASSSRTGGETQYF.

This clonotype has just a few counts. The chain couples TRBV28 to TRBJ2-3, with D perhaps TRBD2 (5 bases). The germline CDR1 and CDR2 sequences are MDHEN and SYDVKM. The CDR3 contains 22 residues. Trimming shortened V by 1 base and J by 0 bases, and 29 bases separated the two germline ends. CDR3 sequence: CASSLSHWVRRRGAKSTDTQYF. The CDR3 DNA reads TGTGCCAGCAGTTTATCCCATTGGGTACGGAGGCGCGGAGCTAAAAGCACAGATACGCAGTATTTT.

The gene calls are TRBV6-4 and TRBJ2-1; 7 bases agree with TRBD1. V shed 5 bases, J shed 9 bases, and the junction held 10 bases outside the gene matches. This CDR3 is built from 14 residues. CDR1 MRHNA and CDR2 SNTAGT come from the germline V gene. CDR3 coding DNA: TGTGCCAGCAGTATGAAGGGGGCAAATGGTGAGCAGTTCTTC. This encodes CASSMKGANGEQFF.

The V gene is TRBV4-2, the J gene TRBJ2-1, with 9 bases that match TRBD1. The assigned J gene may be wrong: the sequence end matches TRBJ2-7 better. The CDR3 contains 16 residues. Per the germline V gene, CDR1 is LGHNA and CDR2 is YNFKEQ. The CDR3 region is CASSQGAGTGRNEQYF. Here the CDR3 DNA reads TGTGCCAGCAGCCAAGGGGCCGGGACAGGGAGGAATGAGCAGTACTTC.

The rearrangement uses TRBV21-1 and TRBJ2-4; the D call TRBD2 from the table was never checked on the DNA. The tail of the sequence fits TRBJ2-5 better, so the J call may be wrong. TRBV21-1 is described as a pseudogene. The CDR3 spans 15 residues. CDR3 nucleotides: TGTGCCAGCAGCAAAGTCGGGAGAAGAATAGAGACCCAGTACTTC. Its translation: CASSKVGRRIETQYF.

The chain is built from TRBV6-1 and TRBJ1-1; possible D gene TRBD1, 5 bases. The CDR3 consists of 14 residues. Germline lookup yields CDR1 MNHNS and CDR2 SASEGT. V was trimmed by 6 bases and J by 0 bases, leaving 11 bases between them. The CDR3 reads CASRSRQMNTEAFF. The CDR3 bases are TGTGCCAGCAGATCTCGACAGATGAACACTGAAGCTTTCTTT.

This chain connects TRBV7-2 to TRBJ2-2, with 10 bases lining up with TRBD1. CDR3 length equals 15 residues. V shed 2 bases and J 6 bases; nucleotides not matched to a gene: 3. CDR1 is SGHTA and CDR2 is FQGNSA in the germline V gene. This CDR3 is CASSLLGQGSGELFF. In DNA form, the CDR3 reads TGTGCCAGCAGCTTATTGGGACAGGGGTCCGGGGAGCTGTTTTTT.

This clonotype has just a few counts. This may be a read error, as it is one base from a much larger clone. The genes are TRBV3-1 and TRBJ1-2; TRBD1 is a possible D gene (5 bases). The CDR3 length is 14 residues. The V gene lost 0 bases and the J gene lost 4 bases, with 9 bases spanning the gap. Germline V gene lookup returns CDR1 LGHDT and CDR2 YNNKEL (reference sequence). In DNA form, the CDR3 reads TGTGCCAGCAGCCAAGATTTCGGGGGCTATGGCTACACCTTC. Translating it yields CASSQDFGGYGYTF.

This rearrangement joins TRBV6-1 to TRBJ2-5; no clear D. Gene TRBJ2-7 matches the end of the DNA better, so the J call may be wrong. The CDR3 spans 10 residues. CDR1 is MNHNS, CDR2 SASEGT, per germline. The DNA of the CDR3 is TGTGCCAGCAGTGAGCTCGAGCAGTACTTC. Protein sequence: CASSELEQYF.

V and J are TRBV25-1 and TRBJ2-1, with TRBD2 matching 16 bases. J gave up 12 bases and V 4 bases, and 3 bases lay outside the gene matches. The CDR3 is 14 amino acids. CDR1 and CDR2 (germline): MGHDK, SYGVNS. CDR3 loop: CASSAGTSGRAQFF. In DNA, the CDR3 is TGTGCCAGCAGTGCCGGGACTAGCGGGAGGGCGCAGTTCTTC.

This clonotype was counted only a few times. This chain links TRBV28 with TRBJ2-7; the D gene is possibly TRBD1 (7 bases). The CDR3 is 13 residues long. The germline V and J ends were trimmed by 6 bases and 3 bases, with 12 bases remaining between them. Germline CDR1 MDHEN, CDR2 SYDVKM. DNA for the CDR3: TGTGCCAGCAGGCTCCAGGGGGGCTACGAGCAGTACTTC. This codes for CASRLQGGYEQYF.

The sample holds a few counts of this clonotype. CDR3 bases: TGTGCCAGCAGCCAAGTTCGACAGGGATACTACGAGCAGTACTTC. Its translation is CASSQVRQGYYEQYF. The rearrangement links TRBV4-2 to TRBJ2-7; 7 bases line up with TRBD1. The CDR3 extends over 15 amino acids. V dropped 1 base and J dropped 3; count of bases not matched to a gene: 6. In germline, CDR1 is LGHNA, CDR2 YNFKEQ.